These T cell receptor beta chains were read from a single sample in a study of T cells expressing NK-cell markers. Following a re-call of the 5' RACE reads, TCRdb has one entry per CDR3 protein and lacks DNA. The data show more than 120,000 distinct CDR3 sequences, and the top ten clones hold around 12%. Material for sequencing was blood T cells: a sorted CD56 or NKG2C T cell subset, CD4+ or CD8+ T cells, or bulk PBMC T cells (not recorded which). The receptors here all came from a young man in good health. Each CDR3 is given with its conserved first and last residue.

J: TRBJ2-3; V: TRBV20-1; CDR3: CRPTGTSGLQYDTDTQYF
J: TRBJ2-1; V: TRBV12-3/TRBV12-4; CDR3: CASSLYRDRVDNEQFF
J: TRBJ2-3; V: TRBV4-1; CDR3: CASSPDAATSTQYF
J: TRBJ2-3; V: TRBV19; CDR3: CASSPGTFTDTQYF
J: TRBJ2-5; V: TRBV10-3; CDR3: CATRDPQETQYF
J: TRBJ2-5; V: TRBV28; CDR3: CATRMGLDLDF
J: TRBJ2-1; V: TRBV30; CDR3: CAWSVLGVSGRPNEQFF
J: TRBJ2-2; V: TRBV5-1; CDR3: CASWWREAGNTGELFF
J: TRBJ1-2; V: TRBV29-1; CDR3: CSSLESSYYGYTF
J: TRBJ2-1; V: TRBV2; CDR3: CASSRTQGTIYNEQFF
J: TRBJ2-1; V: TRBV12-5; CDR3: CASGGIAFEQFF
J: TRBJ2-1; V: TRBV6-1; CDR3: CASSKTSGRMDEQFF
J: TRBJ2-7; V: TRBV28; CDR3: CASSPPKRTSTSSYEQYF
J: TRBJ1-3; V: TRBV12-3/TRBV12-4; CDR3: CASRSLGQSFSGNTIYF
J: TRBJ2-7; V: TRBV20-1; CDR3: CSASTTAPGAQYF
J: TRBJ2-1; V: TRBV6-4; CDR3: CASRPRTGGLGEQFF
J: TRBJ2-3; V: TRBV7-9; CDR3: CASSLVREPTDTQYF
J: TRBJ2-5; V: TRBV2; CDR3: CASRPAGPNQETQYF
J: TRBJ2-5; V: TRBV6-2/TRBV6-3; CDR3: CASSHRVGAGAVETQYF
J: TRBJ2-4; V: TRBV12-3/TRBV12-4; CDR3: CASSLTVLLAKNIQYF
J: TRBJ2-2; V: TRBV24-1; CDR3: CATSGQGATGELFF
J: TRBJ2-1; V: TRBV12-5; CDR3: CASGKNRADEQFF
J: TRBJ2-5; V: TRBV12-3/TRBV12-4; CDR3: CASSPGTSGSGAKRETQYF
J: TRBJ1-1; V: TRBV2; CDR3: CASSSILHEAFF
J: TRBJ2-4; V: TRBV7-9; CDR3: CASSPWTELAKNIQYF
J: TRBJ2-7; V: TRBV12-3/TRBV12-4; CDR3: CASSFGRSEYEQYF
J: TRBJ2-7; V: TRBV4-2; CDR3: CASRDVERAYEQYF
J: TRBJ2-1; V: TRBV29-1; CDR3: CSVGGLAGMPSVYNEQFF
J: TRBJ2-5; V: TRBV20-1; CDR3: CSARDLRSLGPQETQYF
J: TRBJ2-1; V: TRBV27; CDR3: CASSLPSGSYNEQFF
J: TRBJ1-5; V: TRBV20-1; CDR3: CSASLTADHQPQHF
J: TRBJ2-5; V: TRBV24-1; CDR3: CATSNPGQDQETQYF
J: TRBJ2-3; V: TRBV6-4; CDR3: CASSDRQTSTDTQYF
J: TRBJ2-1; V: TRBV27; CDR3: CASSRDSYNEQFF
J: TRBJ1-1; V: TRBV3-1; CDR3: CASSQGVPLAGMNTEAFF
J: TRBJ1-5; V: TRBV19; CDR3: CASTAGGNQPQHF
J: TRBJ1-1; V: TRBV21-1; CDR3: CASRGTVGNTEAFF